This TCR beta chain was recorded in a study of shared clonotypes between healthy human individuals. Study information: Researchers assigned three CD4 naive, three CD4 memory, two CD8 naive and one CD8 memory plate to each donor. General study findings and limits: Naive CD4 clonotype sharing across a few donors was about 5%. It was the non-shared clonotypes that had lower generation probabilities than clonotypes shared by all four donors.

It was at deep level that the assay was run. The method was immunoSEQ multiplex PCR; TCRdb's version includes in-frame clones alone and lacks a portion of them. This sample has some 2 million clones, with 85% to 95% found just once. With 1 base removed from V and 1 base from J, the gap between germline ends came to 16 bases. CDR3 length equals 18 residues. Germline CDR1 and CDR2: SGHAT and FQNNGV. In the case of this clone: Its target is not known.

Naive CD8 cells, CD45RO-negative and positively selected for CCR7, excluded terminally differentiated effector memory CD45RA+ cells. The chain employs TRBV11-2 and TRBJ1-4, with D tentatively TRBD1 (6 bases). The clonotype comes from a man aged 18 to 35 in good health. Input material: naive CD8+ T cells sorted from blood. In DNA, the CDR3 is TGTGCCAGCAGCTTAGTACCCGCAGGGGTGTTAACTAATGAAAAACTGTTTTTT. Encoded protein: CASSLVPAGVLTNEKLFF. Full variable domain (outside the CDR3, taken from reference TRBV11-2 and TRBJ1-4): EAGVAQSPRYKIIEKRQSVAFWCNPISGHATLYWYQQILGQGPKLLIQFQNNGVVDDSQLPKDRFSAERLKGVDSTLKIQPAKLEDSAVYLCASSLVPAGVLTNEKLFFGSGTQLSVL.